The sequence of this TCR beta chain was determined in a study of coeliac disease. Trimming pared 1 base from V and 2 bases from J, leaving 5 bases between. CDR1 and CDR2 from the germline V gene are SGHAT and FQNNGV. This CDR3 comprises 13 residues. Sequencing used one aliquot of under 600,000 cells per fraction. Data came from immunoSEQ multiplex PCR; TCRdb stores just in-frame clones and leaves some out. The table records 2,000 to 3,000 clones, 60% to 75% of them present only once. Sequenced: intraepithelial lymphocytes from the gut. This TCR was sampled from a woman in her 70s with celiac disease on a gluten-free diet. V gene TRBV11-2 combines with J gene TRBJ1-2; the D is unclear. CDR3: CASSLGQNYGYTF. CDR3 nucleotide sequence: TGTGCCAGCAGCTTAGGGCAGAACTATGGCTACACCTTC.